This TCR beta chain was obtained from a study of T cell repertoires in cytomegalovirus infection. The study's findings and limits: The ex vivo response was dominated by HLA-C-restricted CMV-specific TCR beta clonotypes.

One entry per CDR3 protein results from TCRdb running MiXCR on the reads. The data contain approximately 180,000 distinct CDR3 sequences, approximately 9.7% of them singletons. Turning to this clonotype: Its antigen is still unknown.

The sequence derives from a human donor in good health (CMV status not recorded). Some clones in this sample may be carry-over from other donors' samples. The specimen sequenced was PBMCs.

CDR3 in amino acids: CSARGGEGNEQFF. The CDR3 DNA sequence: TGCAGCGCCCGCGGGGGGGAAGGGAATGAGCAGTTCTTC. The chain combines TRBV29-1 with TRBJ2-1; 9 bases map to TRBD2. Germline lookup yields CDR1 SQVTM and CDR2 ANQGSEA. V shed 7 bases and J 7 bases; nucleotides not matched to a gene: 8. The length of the CDR3 is 13 residues.